This is a list of T cell receptor beta chains from one sample in a study of T cells after yellow fever vaccination. Each CDR3 protein is one row after TCRdb ran MiXCR on the 5' RACE reads. The sample has 550,000 or so distinct CDR3 sequences, around 21% seen once. The material sequenced was PBMCs, taken 15 days after the yellow fever booster vaccination. These receptors were collected from a man aged 25 to 40 who received the YFV17D yellow fever vaccine. CDR3s include the opening cysteine and the closing phenylalanine or tryptophan. A D gene is named only where the DNA matches it firmly. Clone size is not always given. Where it is, it says once, few, many or a class for expanded clones.

V gene: TRBV4-3
clone size: NA
CDR3 length: 16
D gene: TRBD2
J gene: TRBJ2-5
CDR3 DNA: TGCGCCAGCAGCCAGGCCTGGGAGGGAGACCAAGAGACCCAGTACTTC
CDR3 protein: CASSQAWEGDQETQYF

V gene: TRBV6-6
clone size: few
CDR3 length: 13
D gene: NA
J gene: TRBJ2-1
CDR3 DNA: TGTGCCAGCAGTTCTCGCGTCGAGGGTGAGCAGTTCTTC
CDR3 protein: CASSSRVEGEQFF

V gene: TRBV29-1
clone size: NA
CDR3 length: 11
D gene: NA
J gene: TRBJ2-3
CDR3 DNA: TGCAGCGTTGCACCGGGAGACACGGAGTATTTT
CDR3 protein: CSVAPGDTEYF

V gene: TRBV6-1
clone size: few
CDR3 length: 15
D gene: TRBD1
J gene: TRBJ1-5
CDR3 DNA: TGTGCCAGCGGGTCGACAGGGTATAGCAATCAGCCCCAGCATTTT
CDR3 protein: CASGSTGYSNQPQHF

V gene: TRBV7-8
clone size: NA
CDR3 length: 13
D gene: TRBD2
J gene: TRBJ2-7
CDR3 DNA: TGTGCCAGCAGCTTAGTCCGCGGGGGCGAGCAGTACTTC
CDR3 protein: CASSLVRGGEQYF

V gene: TRBV5-1
clone size: NA
CDR3 length: 12
D gene: NA
J gene: TRBJ2-5
CDR3 DNA: TGCGCCAGCAGCTTCACTCCGGAGACCCAGTACTTC
CDR3 protein: CASSFTPETQYF

V gene: TRBV28
clone size: few
CDR3 length: 11
D gene: NA
J gene: TRBJ1-2
CDR3 DNA: TGTGCCAGCAGTTCGGACTATGGCTACACCTTC
CDR3 protein: CASSSDYGYTF

V gene: TRBV4-3
clone size: NA
CDR3 length: 14
D gene: TRBD2
J gene: TRBJ2-7
CDR3 DNA: TGCGCCAGCAGCCGACAGCTAGCGGGAGGTGAGCAGTACTTC
CDR3 protein: CASSRQLAGGEQYF

V gene: TRBV18
clone size: few
CDR3 length: 12
D gene: NA
J gene: TRBJ2-7
CDR3 DNA: TGTGCCAGCTCACAGGGGGAAGGGGAGCAGTACTTC
CDR3 protein: CASSQGEGEQYF

V gene: TRBV6-1
clone size: NA
CDR3 length: 15
D gene: NA
J gene: TRBJ2-7
CDR3 DNA: TGTGCCAGCAGAAAAGATCGAGCGGTTTCCTACGAGCAGTACTTC
CDR3 protein: CASRKDRAVSYEQYF

V gene: TRBV29-1
clone size: NA
CDR3 length: 14
D gene: NA
J gene: TRBJ2-5
CDR3 DNA: TGCAGCGTTTCGTATGCCGGGACATATGAGACCCAGTACTTC
CDR3 protein: CSVSYAGTYETQYF

V gene: TRBV10-3
clone size: NA
CDR3 length: 14
D gene: NA
J gene: TRBJ1-3
CDR3 DNA: TGTGCCGTCGGGGGTACTGGCTCTGGAAACACCATATATTTT
CDR3 protein: CAVGGTGSGNTIYF